What follows are 6 T cell receptor beta chains derived from one specimen sequenced in a study of T cell responses to AZD1222 COVID-19 vaccine. Some clones are missing from TCRdb's copy, which holds only in-frame ones; the method was immunoSEQ multiplex PCR. The sample consists of around 130,000 clones, around 92% of them appearing once. The sample in question was peripheral blood, obtained 28 days after the second AZD1222 dose. The origin of the receptors is an adult who received the AZD1222 COVID-19 vaccine.

V gene TRBV2 combines with J gene TRBJ1-5, with TRBD1 matching 8 bases. J lost 2 bases, V lost 6 bases, and 6 bases had no gene match. The CDR3 extends over 15 amino acids. CDR1 and CDR2 from the germline V gene are SNHLY and FYNNEI. In nucleotides, the CDR3 is TGTGCCAGCAGCTATCAGGGGGCTGGCAATCAGCCCCAGCATTTT. Protein sequence: CASSYQGAGNQPQHF.

Worth noting for this clone: The CDR3 carries no conserved terminal phenylalanine or tryptophan, so it likely arises from a read error. The limits of the CDR3 on the DNA are not certain, so only TCRdb's listed CDR3 is given. V and J are TRBV7-9 and TRBJ1-2. The length of the CDR3 is 13 amino acids, counting both ends. The germline V gene has CDR1 SEHNR and CDR2 FQNEAQ (reference sequence). CDR3 loop: CASSMLGRDFSVG.

The chain has TRBV29-1 and TRBJ2-5, with D perhaps given as TRBD1 or TRBD2 (5 bases each). The CDR3 covers 12 residues. CDR1 and CDR2 from the germline V gene are SQVTM and ANQGSEA. V shed 7 bases and J shed 5 bases, with 14 bases lying between them. The CDR3 protein is CSGRDGRETQYF. As DNA, the CDR3 is TGCAGCGGTCGGGACGGCCGGGAGACCCAGTACTTC.

This chain connects TRBV2 to TRBJ2-3, with 7 bases identical to TRBD1. The length of the CDR3 is 13 residues. V gave up 6 bases and J gave up 6 bases; unmatched junction bases: 6. Germline V lookup: CDR1 SNHLY, CDR2 FYNNEI. The CDR3 DNA follows: TGTGCCAGCAGCGCTGACAGGGAGGATACGCAGTATTTT. Translated: CASSADREDTQYF.

This sequence joins TRBV6-2 or TRBV6-3 and TRBJ2-7; no firm D call. The CDR3 totals 12 residues. In germline, CDR1 is MNHEY, CDR2 SVGEGT. Trimming shortened V by 5 bases and J by 6 bases, and 11 bases separated the two germline ends. DNA for the CDR3: TGTGCCAGCAGTCCCATGGGATTCGAGCAGTACGTC. Translating it yields CASSPMGFEQYV.

This chain uses TRBV5-5 with TRBJ2-7; 7 nucleotides align to TRBD1. CDR3 length: 15 amino acids. With 0 bases clipped from V and 4 bases from J, the junction kept 7 bases outside the gene matches. Germline CDR1 and CDR2: SGHKS and YYEKEE (reference sequence). The CDR3 DNA reads TGTGCCAGCAGCTTGGGGGCAGGGGGTGGATACGAGCAGTACGTC. The encoded protein is CASSLGAGGGYEQYV.